Listed below are T cell receptor beta chains from one sample, sequenced in a study of CD8+CD57+ T cells in acquired aplastic anemia. One entry per CDR3 protein results from TCRdb running MiXCR on the reads. Of 300,000 or so distinct CDR3 sequences listed, 45% to 65% are singletons. The sequenced material came from sorted CD4+, CD8+, or CD8+CD57+ T cells (not recorded which) from PBMCs. All receptors come from a human donor with aplastic anemia. The CDR3 runs from the conserved cysteine through the conserved F or W. Each record gives: V gene, J gene, D gene, CDR3 length, clone size, CDR3 DNA, CDR3 protein. A D gene is named only where the DNA matches it firmly. Clone size is stated in some rows and not others, as once, few, many or a class when expanded.

TRBV5-1	TRBJ1-6	NA	16	few	TGCGCCAGCAGCTTGGCCGGATCTCGATATAATTCACCCCTCCACTTT	CASSLAGSRYNSPLHF
TRBV20-1	TRBJ2-3	NA	13	NA	TGCAGTGCTAGTAAGGGACCCGCGGATACGCAGTATTTT	CSASKGPADTQYF
TRBV20-1	TRBJ2-7	TRBD1	14	NA	TGCAGTGCTAGGGGACAGGGGGCGTCCTACGAGCAGTACTTC	CSARGQGASYEQYF
TRBV20-1	TRBJ1-6	NA	16	NA	TGCAGTGCTAGAGACCGACAGGACTCCTATAATTCACCCCTCCACTTT	CSARDRQDSYNSPLHF
TRBV2	TRBJ2-3	TRBD1	16	NA	TGTGCCAGCAGTCTTCGGACAGGACTGGACACAGATACGCAGTATTTT	CASSLRTGLDTDTQYF
TRBV5-1	TRBJ1-1	NA	15	many	TGCGCCAGCAGCTTGGGTCTGGAGACCAACACTGAAGCTTTCTTT	CASSLGLETNTEAFF
TRBV12-3/TRBV12-4	TRBJ1-6	NA	16	many	TGTGCCAGCAGACCCGGCTGGACACCAAGAAATTCACCCCTCCACTTT	CASRPGWTPRNSPLHF
TRBV6-6	TRBJ2-5	NA	14	NA	TGTGCCAGCAGTTACTCAGGGATCCAAGAGACCCAGTACTTC	CASSYSGIQETQYF
TRBV7-6	TRBJ1-5	NA	13	NA	TGTGCCAGCAGCCCCAGGGTCGGGGAGCCCCAGCATTTT	CASSPRVGEPQHF
TRBV20-1	TRBJ2-5	TRBD2	18	NA	TGCAGTGCTCTATCCGGGACTAGCAGCTTAAGGTACCAAGAGACCCAGTACTTC	CSALSGTSSLRYQETQYF
TRBV12-3/TRBV12-4	TRBJ2-2	TRBD2	15	few	TGTGCCAGCAGCCTCCTCGGACTAGCAATCGGGGAGCTGTTTTTT	CASSLLGLAIGELFF
TRBV6-1	TRBJ1-2	NA	15	NA	TGTGCCAGCAGTGAGGGGGGTGATACGCAGTATGGCTACACCTTC	CASSEGGDTQYGYTF
TRBV20-1	TRBJ1-3	NA	14	many	TGCAGTGCTAGTGAGGGAGGCGTAGGAAACACCATATATTTT	CSASEGGVGNTIYF
TRBV29-1	TRBJ1-1	NA	13	NA	TGCAGCGCTACTGACGGGGTCAAGACTGAAGCTTTCTTT	CSATDGVKTEAFF
TRBV29-1	TRBJ2-3	NA	13	NA	TGCAGCCCAGGGGATACTAGCACAGATACGCAGTATTTT	CSPGDTSTDTQYF
TRBV10-3	TRBJ2-1	TRBD1	14	NA	TGTGCCATCCGACCGGGACAGGAATACAATGAGCAGTTCTTC	CAIRPGQEYNEQFF
TRBV5-1	TRBJ2-7	TRBD1	12	many	TGCGCCAGCGGACAGGGGGCAGGCGAGCAGTACTTC	CASGQGAGEQYF
TRBV12-5	TRBJ2-1	TRBD1	16	many	TGTGCTAGTGGCCCAGGACAGGTTGTAGTTGATGGTGAGCAGTTCTTC	CASGPGQVVVDGEQFF
TRBV7-8	TRBJ1-1	TRBD1	17	many	TGTGCCAGCAGCTTAGAAGGGGACAGGGGGCCTAACACTGAAGCTTTCTTT	CASSLEGDRGPNTEAFF
TRBV10-3	TRBJ1-1	NA	14	once	TGTGCCAGCAGTATGGGACCGGGGAGCACTGAAGCTTTCTTT	CASSMGPGSTEAFF
TRBV29-1	TRBJ2-2	NA	12	NA	TGCAGCGTTGAAGAGGGGGCTGGGGAGCTGTTTTTT	CSVEEGAGELFF
TRBV7-9	TRBJ2-5	NA	13	NA	TGTGCCAGCAGCTACGGGCTCCAAGAGACCCAGTACTTC	CASSYGLQETQYF
TRBV20-1	TRBJ1-6	TRBD1	13	few	TGCAGTGCTAAGAGACAGGGAGCTTCACCCCTCCACTTT	CSAKRQGASPLHF
TRBV20-1	TRBJ1-1	TRBD1	13	NA	TGCAGTGCGACCGGACAGGGCGATCCGAGAGCTTTCTTT	CSATGQGDPRAFF
TRBV2	TRBJ2-1	TRBD1	15	NA	TGTGCCAGCAGGGGACGGACAGGGGGAGGCAATGAGCAGTTCTTC	CASRGRTGGGNEQFF
TRBV24-1	TRBJ2-4	NA	16	many	TGTGCCACCAGTGATTTGTTGGGCCTAGCCAAAAACATTCAGTACTTC	CATSDLLGLAKNIQYF
TRBV20-1	TRBJ2-3	NA	15	NA	TGCAGTGCTAGAGATCTAGGAGCTAACGGGTACGGGCAGTATTTT	CSARDLGANGYGQYF
TRBV10-2	TRBJ1-4	NA	15	NA	TGCGCCAGCAGTGAGTGGAGCACCACGAGCCGAAAACTGTTTTTT	CASSEWSTTSRKLFF
TRBV10-1	TRBJ2-1	NA	15	NA	TGCGCCAGCAGTGACGCTCCAGGGGCCTACGATGAGCAGTTCTTC	CASSDAPGAYDEQFF
TRBV20-1	TRBJ1-1	NA	15	few	TGCAGTGCTACCCCACCAGTCGGGAAGAACACTGAAGCTTTCTTT	CSATPPVGKNTEAFF
TRBV7-7	TRBJ2-7	NA	13	NA	TGTGCTAGCAGCCCGACAGGGCGGGGCGAGCAGTACTTC	CASSPTGRGEQYF
TRBV18	TRBJ1-2	TRBD1	17	many	TGTGCCAGCTCACCCAGGACAGGGGTAGGTCCCCTCGATGGCTACACCTTC	CASSPRTGVGPLDGYTF
TRBV7-3	TRBJ1-6	TRBD1	15	few	TGTGCCAGCAGCCCAGTCGGGACAGGGAATTCACCCCTCCACTTT	CASSPVGTGNSPLHF
TRBV5-1	TRBJ1-6	NA	14	few	TGCGCCAGCAGCTTAAGAGGGGGGGAATCACCCCTCCACTTT	CASSLRGGESPLHF
TRBV10-3	TRBJ2-1	NA	13	NA	TGTGCCATCACTAGAGAGTCCTACAATGAGCAGTTCTTC	CAITRESYNEQFF
TRBV9	TRBJ2-3	TRBD2	15	many	TGTGCCAGCAGCTCGAGAGGAGGCGGGGGAGATACGCAGTATTTT	CASSSRGGGGDTQYF
TRBV9	TRBJ2-3	NA	14	few	TGTGCCAGCAGCCTCCTCGGGGACACAGATACGCAGTATTTT	CASSLLGDTDTQYF
TRBV20-1	TRBJ2-5	TRBD2	12	many	TGCAGTCCGGGGGGATTTAGGGAGACCCAGTACTTC	CSPGGFRETQYF
TRBV12-3/TRBV12-4	TRBJ2-5	NA	13	many	TGTGCCAGCAGCTGGACAGAACAAGAGACCCAGTACTTC	CASSWTEQETQYF
TRBV12-3/TRBV12-4	TRBJ1-3	NA	16	NA	TGTGCCAGCAGTGAGAGGCAGGGTTGGTCTGGAAACACCATATATTTT	CASSERQGWSGNTIYF
TRBV5-8	TRBJ2-3	NA	15	many	TGTGCCAGCAGCTTGGCGGGAGCTCTGAGCGATACGCAGTATTTT	CASSLAGALSDTQYF
TRBV3-1	TRBJ1-2	TRBD1	20	NA	TGTGCCAGCAGCCAAGATCGGGGTATAAGGGGGCAGAATACAAACTATGGCTACACCTTC	CASSQDRGIRGQNTNYGYTF
TRBV29-1	TRBJ1-1	NA	13	NA	TGCAGCGTTGACGACGGGGGGAGTAGGGTAGCTTTCTTT	CSVDDGGSRVAFF
TRBV19	TRBJ1-1	TRBD1	12	NA	TGTGCCAGTACCGCGACAGGGGATGAAGCTTTCTTT	CASTATGDEAFF
TRBV2	TRBJ1-1	NA	14	many	TGTGCCAGCAGTGAAAGAACGGAGAACACTGAAGCTTTCTTT	CASSERTENTEAFF
TRBV24-1	TRBJ2-1	TRBD2	19	many	TGTGCCACCAGTGACCCGGGACTAGCGGGGGGTATTACCTACAATGAGCAGTTCTTC	CATSDPGLAGGITYNEQFF
TRBV7-9	TRBJ1-2	NA	15	NA	TGTGCCAGCAGCCCCTCCCTAGGGGGAAACTATGGCTACACCTTC	CASSPSLGGNYGYTF
TRBV7-8	TRBJ2-1	NA	15	many	TGTGCCAGCAGCGGACGGGGGACCTCCTACAATGAGCAGTTCTTC	CASSGRGTSYNEQFF
TRBV4-1	TRBJ2-2	TRBD1	15	many	TGCGCCAGCAAGGTTGGACAGGGAAAAACCGGGGAGCTGTTTTTT	CASKVGQGKTGELFF
TRBV2	TRBJ1-5	NA	14	NA	TGTGCCAGCAGTGACACAGCTAGCAATCAGCCCCAGCATTTT	CASSDTASNQPQHF
TRBV20-1	TRBJ2-7	TRBD1	14	NA	TGCAGTGCTAGGCCCGGGACAGGGGACTACGAGCAGTACTTC	CSARPGTGDYEQYF
TRBV5-1	TRBJ2-1	NA	17	NA	TGCGCCAGCAGCTTGGATCGTAGGGACTGGTCCTACAATGAGCAGTTCTTC	CASSLDRRDWSYNEQFF
TRBV10-3	TRBJ2-3	TRBD1	19	few	TGTGCCATCAGTGACTACGACCACCCCGGGACAGGGAACACAGATACGCAGTATTTT	CAISDYDHPGTGNTDTQYF
TRBV7-6	TRBJ2-7	NA	13	NA	TGTGCCAGCAGCTTAGACAGCCGCTACGAGCAGTACTTC	CASSLDSRYEQYF
TRBV6-1	TRBJ1-1	NA	13	NA	TGTGCCATCGCTGGAAGGATGAACACTGAAGCTTTCTTT	CAIAGRMNTEAFF
TRBV2	TRBJ2-5	NA	13	many	TGTGCCGCTGGAACGGACCCTCAGGGGGGACGGGACTTC	CAAGTDPQGGRDF
TRBV19	TRBJ2-2	NA	16	NA	TGTGCCAGTACTCGGCGCGGGATCAGGGGCACCGGGGAGCTGTTTTTT	CASTRRGIRGTGELFF
TRBV9	TRBJ1-2	NA	14	NA	TGTGCCAGCAGCGTAGAGGCAGGTCCTTATGGCTACACCTTC	CASSVEAGPYGYTF
TRBV20-1	TRBJ2-5	NA	11	many	TGCAGTGGTCGGAGGGGAGAGACCCAGTACTTC	CSGRRGETQYF
TRBV5-1	TRBJ2-5	NA	16	NA	TGCGCCAGCAGCGTTCAACCTGGACGGTACCAAGAGACCCAGTACTTC	CASSVQPGRYQETQYF